This T cell receptor (beta chain) was observed in a study of blood T cell repertoires in COVID-19. The sample holds one count of this clone. Sequencing was performed with immunoSEQ multiplex PCR; in TCRdb, only in-frame clones are kept and a portion is missing. The sample lists 200,000 or so clones, roughly four fifths occurring once. V was pared by 4 bases and J by 5 bases, with 10 bases of the junction left unmatched. CDR1 is SGHRS and CDR2 is YFSETQ in the germline V gene. The CDR3 spans 16 residues. Material for sequencing was peripheral blood. V and J are TRBV5-1 and TRBJ2-7; 12 bases agree with TRBD1. The sequence was obtained from a woman in her 70s with active or convalescent COVID-19. The CDR3 DNA sequence: TGCGCCAGCAGCCGACGCGGGACAGGGGGCGTGGACGAGCAGTACTTC. Encoded protein: CASSRRGTGGVDEQYF. The full variable domain, in which reference TRBV5-1 and TRBJ2-7 provide the parts outside the CDR3, is KAGVTQTPRYLIKTRGQQVTLSCSPISGHRSVSWYQQTPGQGLQFLFEYFSETQRNKGNFPGRFSGRQFSNSRSEMNVSTLELGDSALYLCASSRRGTGGVDEQYFGPGTRLTVT.